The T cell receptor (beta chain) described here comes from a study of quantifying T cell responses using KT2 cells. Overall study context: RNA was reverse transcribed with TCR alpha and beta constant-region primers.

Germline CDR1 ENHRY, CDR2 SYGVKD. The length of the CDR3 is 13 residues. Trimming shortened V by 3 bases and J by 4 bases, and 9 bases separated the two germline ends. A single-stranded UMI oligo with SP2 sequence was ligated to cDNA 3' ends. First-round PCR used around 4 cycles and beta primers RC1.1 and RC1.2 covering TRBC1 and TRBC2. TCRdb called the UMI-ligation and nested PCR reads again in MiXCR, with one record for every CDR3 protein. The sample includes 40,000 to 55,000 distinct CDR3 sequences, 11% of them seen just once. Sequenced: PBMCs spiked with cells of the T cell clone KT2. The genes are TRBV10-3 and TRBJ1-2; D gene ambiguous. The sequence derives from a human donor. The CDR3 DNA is TGTGCCATCAGTGATAACAGCATCTATGGCTACACCTTC. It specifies CAISDNSIYGYTF.